Below are 20 T cell receptor beta chains sequenced from a single sample in a study of CD8 T cells in ankylosing spondylitis. TCRdb re-analysed the 5' RACE reads in MiXCR, keeping a single row per CDR3 protein. The data contain about 160,000 distinct CDR3 sequences, 40% to 50% of them singletons. Material: synovial fluid, either unsorted or a sorted T cell fraction (not recorded which). The receptors were sampled from a male donor with ankylosing spondylitis.

This chain links TRBV7-9 with TRBJ2-7; D ambiguous. From germline, CDR1 is SEHNR and CDR2 FQNEAQ (reference sequence). V was shortened by 5 bases and J by 5 bases, with 10 bases between the two germline ends. CDR3 length equals 12 residues. CDR3 sequence reads: CASSPPRNEQYF. The CDR3, as DNA: TGTGCCAGCAGCCCCCCTCGGAACGAGCAGTACTTC.

This clonotype was observed many times. The rearrangement joins TRBV12-3 or TRBV12-4 to TRBJ2-2, with D perhaps TRBD2 (5 bases). V was trimmed by 5 bases and J by 4 bases, leaving 11 bases between them. The CDR3 totals 14 residues. CDR3 DNA: TGTGCCAGCAGTCCCGTCGGGGTCACCGGGGAGCTGTTTTTT. Protein product: CASSPVGVTGELFF.

This clonotype was seen a handful of times. The rearrangement links TRBV7-8 to TRBJ2-1; D might be TRBD2 (7 bases). CDR1 and CDR2 from the germline V gene are SGHVS and FQNEAQ. V was shortened by 8 bases and J by 0 bases, with 17 bases between the two germline ends. The CDR3 loop spans 16 amino acids. The chain's CDR3 is CASGYGGAGSYNEQFF. CDR3 nucleotide sequence: TGTGCCAGCGGGTATGGGGGGGCAGGCTCCTACAATGAGCAGTTCTTC.

The rearrangement joins TRBV5-1 to TRBJ2-7, with D possibly being TRBD1 (6 bases). V was pared by 2 bases and J by 2 bases, with 11 bases between. Germline V gene data show CDR1 as SGHRS and CDR2 as YFSETQ. The CDR3 runs to 14 residues. The CDR3: CASSFGGSPYEQYF. In DNA, the CDR3 is TGCGCCAGCAGCTTTGGGGGCTCCCCCTACGAGCAGTACTTC.

This rearrangement joins TRBV7-9 to TRBJ1-1; no reliable D call. Trimming removed 7 bases from V and 7 bases from J, with 10 bases in between. This CDR3 region has 11 residues. Germline V gives CDR1 SEHNR, CDR2 FQNEAQ (reference sequence). The CDR3 reads CASTDGYEAFF. The DNA for the CDR3 is TGTGCCAGCACCGACGGATATGAAGCTTTCTTT.

This clonotype showed up just a few times. The chain has TRBV12-3 or TRBV12-4 and TRBJ2-3, with 9 bases that match TRBD1. The trim removed 7 bases at V and 6 bases at J, leaving 11 bases unmatched. The CDR3 is 15 residues long. The CDR3 sequence is CASIPGQGLADTQYF. CDR3 DNA: TGTGCCAGCATCCCGGGACAGGGTCTTGCCGATACGCAGTATTTT.

The rearrangement links TRBV16 to TRBJ1-1; 10 nucleotides match TRBD1. Germline V CDR1 and CDR2: KGHSY, FQNENV. V shed 5 bases and J 4 bases; nucleotides not matched to a gene: 10. This CDR3 spans 16 amino acids. CDR3 in DNA: TGTGCCAGCAGCTCCGGGACAGGGGCGCGGGGCACTGAAGCTTTCTTT. Translation: CASSSGTGARGTEAFF.

This clonotype showed up just once. The CDR3: CASSYTSGWGEQFF. The CDR3 bases are TGTGCCAGCAGTTACACCTCTGGGTGGGGTGAGCAGTTCTTC. The rearrangement joins TRBV6-5 to TRBJ2-1; D gene ambiguous. CDR3 length: 14 amino acids. V lost 2 bases to trimming and J lost 9 bases, with 14 bases between them. CDR1 is MNHEY, CDR2 SVGAGI, per germline.

The genes are TRBV7-9 and TRBJ2-7; TRBD1 might be the D (6 bases). This CDR3 spans 16 amino acids. Germline V gene lookup returns CDR1 SEHNR and CDR2 FQNEAQ (reference sequence). Trimming left V 0 bases short and J 4 bases short, with 16 bases between. CDR3: CASSLASGGLGYEQYF. The CDR3 nucleotides are TGTGCCAGCAGCTTAGCGAGTGGGGGCTTAGGGTACGAGCAGTACTTC.

Within the sample, this clonotype is medium-sized. V is TRBV2 and J is TRBJ2-1; D is ambiguous. Germline values: CDR1 SNHLY, CDR2 FYNNEI. The CDR3 sequence is 16 residues long. The ends were cut back, 0 bases at V and 1 base at J, with 10 bases in the middle. DNA for the CDR3: TGTGCCAGCAGTGAAGCGCTTGCTCGATCCTACAATGAGCAGTTCTTC. Residues: CASSEALARSYNEQFF.

This chain connects TRBV3-1 to TRBJ2-3; D remains ambiguous. Trimming took 0 bases from V and 2 from J, leaving 12 bases between them. Germline V gene lookup returns CDR1 LGHDT and CDR2 YNNKEL (reference sequence). This CDR3 contains 16 residues. CDR3 coding DNA: TGTGCCAGCAGCCAAGAGTGGACGGTTGTCACAGATACGCAGTATTTT. Amino acid sequence: CASSQEWTVVTDTQYF.

This clonotype was observed a few times. CDR3 nucleotide sequence: TGTGCCAGCAGTCCCGGGACTAGCGGACCTCTCTACGAGCAGTACTTC. Translation: CASSPGTSGPLYEQYF. The chain combines TRBV6-1 with TRBJ2-7, with TRBD2 matching 11 bases. Looked up from germline, CDR1 is MNHNS and CDR2 is SASEGT. The CDR3 length is 16 residues. V was pared by 5 bases and J by 3 bases, with 9 bases of the junction left unmatched.

This clonotype was detected many times. The V gene is TRBV20-1, the J gene TRBJ1-5; 9 bases match TRBD1. The CDR3 totals 15 residues. Trimming removed 3 bases from V and 5 bases from J; junction bases left unmatched: 8. CDR1 is DFQATT and CDR2 is SNEGSKA in the germline V gene (reference sequence). The DNA for the CDR3 is TGCAGTGCTAGCCCCGGGACAGGGTTTCATCAGCCCCAGCATTTT. Translating gives CSASPGTGFHQPQHF.

The chain employs TRBV6-5 and TRBJ2-7; D call uncertain. Germline V gene data show CDR1 as MNHEY and CDR2 as SVGAGI. The V gene lost 4 bases and the J gene lost 2 bases, with 9 bases spanning the gap. This CDR3 is 13 amino acids long. The CDR3 coding sequence is TGTGCCAGCAGTTTACAATTTACCTACGAGCAGTACTTC. Residues: CASSLQFTYEQYF.

The sample holds a few counts of this clonotype. The rearrangement joins TRBV12-3 or TRBV12-4 to TRBJ2-2; 9 nucleotides agree with TRBD1. The CDR3 runs to 16 residues. Unmatched junction bases numbered 4, after V lost 5 bases and J lost 0 bases. CDR3 sequence: CASSIRDRANTGELFF. CDR3 nucleotide sequence: TGTGCCAGCAGTATTAGGGACAGGGCGAACACCGGGGAGCTGTTTTTT.

V usage is TRBV28 and J usage is TRBJ2-5; the match to TRBD1 covers 8 bases. The CDR3 length is 14 residues. V shed 8 bases and J 5 bases; nucleotides not matched to a gene: 10. CDR1 MDHEN and CDR2 SYDVKM come from the germline V gene. Here the CDR3 reads CASRTQGAVETQYF. CDR3 sequence (DNA): TGTGCCAGCCGAACCCAGGGGGCAGTGGAGACCCAGTACTTC.

The chain links TRBV4-3 to TRBJ2-1, with 11 bases matching TRBD2. The CDR3 extends over 16 amino acids. Germline V gene data show CDR1 as LGHNA and CDR2 as YSLEER. The trim removed 4 bases at V and 8 bases at J, leaving 10 bases unmatched. CDR3 sequence reads: CASSPGTSGPGDEQFF. CDR3 DNA sequence: TGCGCCAGCAGCCCCGGGACTAGCGGCCCTGGGGATGAGCAGTTCTTC.

The rearrangement joins TRBV10-3 to TRBJ2-1; D is undetermined. With 0 bases removed from V and 6 bases from J, the gap between germline ends came to 9 bases. The germline gives CDR1 ENHRY, CDR2 SYGVKD. The CDR3 spans 14 residues. CDR3 amino acids: CAISESGGPNEQFF. Here the CDR3 DNA reads TGTGCCATCAGTGAGTCCGGCGGCCCCAATGAGCAGTTCTTC.

V gene TRBV5-1 combines with J gene TRBJ2-1; a possible D gene is TRBD2 (7 bases). The germline CDR1 and CDR2 sequences are SGHRS and YFSETQ. The CDR3 is made up of 15 amino acids. Trimming pared 0 bases from V and 4 bases from J, leaving 11 bases between. CDR3: CASSLEEGGYNEQFF. For the CDR3, the DNA is TGCGCCAGCAGCTTGGAGGAGGGGGGGTACAATGAGCAGTTCTTC.

This chain joins TRBV4-2 and TRBJ2-7, with a tentative D call TRBD2 (6 bases). V was trimmed by 3 bases and J by 1 base, leaving 16 bases between them. CDR1 LGHNA and CDR2 YNFKEQ come from the germline V gene. This CDR3 comprises 16 residues. In DNA, the CDR3 is TGTGCCAGCAGCCAGGGGTGGGGGAGGCGATCCTACGAGCAGTACTTC. Translated: CASSQGWGRRSYEQYF.